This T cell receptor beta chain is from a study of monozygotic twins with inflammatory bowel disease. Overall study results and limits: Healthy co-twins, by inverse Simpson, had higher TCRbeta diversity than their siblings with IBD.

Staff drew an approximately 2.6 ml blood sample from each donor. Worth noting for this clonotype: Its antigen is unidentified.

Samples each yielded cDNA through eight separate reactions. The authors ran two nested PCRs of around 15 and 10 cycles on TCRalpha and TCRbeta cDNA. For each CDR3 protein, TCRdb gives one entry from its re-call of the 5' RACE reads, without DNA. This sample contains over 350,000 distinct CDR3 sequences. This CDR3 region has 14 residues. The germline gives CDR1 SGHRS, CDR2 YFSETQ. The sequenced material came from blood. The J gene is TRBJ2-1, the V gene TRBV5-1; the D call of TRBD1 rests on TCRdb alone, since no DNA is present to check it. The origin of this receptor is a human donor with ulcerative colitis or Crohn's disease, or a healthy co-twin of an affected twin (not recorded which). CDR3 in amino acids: CASSATGLHNEQFF.